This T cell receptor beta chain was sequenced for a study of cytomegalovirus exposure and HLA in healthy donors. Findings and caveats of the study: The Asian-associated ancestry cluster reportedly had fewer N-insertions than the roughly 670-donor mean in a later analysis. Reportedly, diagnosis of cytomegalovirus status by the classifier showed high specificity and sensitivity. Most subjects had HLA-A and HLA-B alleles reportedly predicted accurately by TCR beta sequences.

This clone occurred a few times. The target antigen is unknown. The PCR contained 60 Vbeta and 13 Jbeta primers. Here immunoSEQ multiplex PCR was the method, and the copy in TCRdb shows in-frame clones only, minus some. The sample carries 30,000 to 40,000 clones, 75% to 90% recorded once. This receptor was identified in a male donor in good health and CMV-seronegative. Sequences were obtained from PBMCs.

CDR3 nucleotides: TGTGCCAGCAGCTTCGGACAGTCGATCAATCAGCCCCAGCATTTT. Translated: CASSFGQSINQPQHF. This chain connects TRBV7-2 to TRBJ1-5; a weak D match, TRBD1 (6 bases). The CDR3 runs to 15 residues. Germline loops: CDR1 SGHTA, CDR2 FQGNSA. V was cut by 3 bases and J by 3 bases, with 12 bases left in between.